The clone carrying this T cell receptor beta chain was seen more than once but under ten times. Germline CDR1 SGHVS, CDR2 FNYEAQ. The CDR3 length is 15 residues. Unmatched junction bases numbered 5, after V lost 1 base and J lost 6 bases. Each PCR reaction had synthetic TCR analog templates spiked into it. The table came from immunoSEQ multiplex PCR; TCRdb's copy has only in-frame clones and leaves some out. Among about 86,000 clones, more than 75% were seen once, and the ten largest hold roughly an eighth. The data were obtained in a study of PD-L1 blockade in urothelial cancer. Time point given: pretreatment peripheral blood. Metastatic or locally advanced urothelial carcinoma was present in the patients. Each patient contributed between 1 and 8 total time points of blood mononuclear cells, pretreatment and during treatment.

The sequences come from PBMCs, collected around atezolizumab (anti-PD-L1) treatment. The chain uses TRBV7-6 and TRBJ1-5; the match to TRBD1 covers 8 bases. This sequence originates from a man in his fifties or sixties with urothelial cancer. CDR3 coding DNA: TGTGCCAGCAGCTTAGGACAGGGGTGGGCTCAGCCCCAGCATTTT. Protein sequence: CASSLGQGWAQPQHF. Full variable domain (outside the CDR3, taken from reference TRBV7-6 and TRBJ1-5): GAGVSQSPRYKVTKRGQDVALRCDPISGHVSLYWYRQALGQGPEFLTYFNYEAQQDKSGLPNDRFSAERPEGSISTLTIQRTEQRDSAMYRCASSLGQGWAQPQHFGDGTRLSIL.